Below, 14 T cell receptor beta chains from the same sample are listed, as sequenced in a study of T cell changes during pregnancy in multiple sclerosis. Some clones are missing from TCRdb's copy, which holds only in-frame ones; the method was immunoSEQ multiplex PCR. The data contain about 36,000 clones, about 90% of them singletons. The starting material was CD4+ T cells from peripheral blood mononuclear cells, obtained after pregnancy. All receptors come from a female donor with multiple sclerosis, enrolled in a pregnancy study.

The V gene is TRBV15, the J gene TRBJ1-1; D unclear. CDR3 length equals 15 residues. Germline CDR1 and CDR2: LNHNV and YYDKDF (reference sequence). The V gene lost 0 bases and the J gene lost 0 bases, with 8 bases spanning the gap. The CDR3 DNA follows: TGTGCCACCAGCAGAGATCGACTACTGAACACTGAAGCTTTCTTT. Its translation is CATSRDRLLNTEAFF.

The chain uses TRBV11-2 and TRBJ2-1; 9 nucleotides match TRBD2. Per the germline V gene, CDR1 is SGHAT and CDR2 is FQNNGV. The CDR3 covers 15 residues. V was pared by 1 base and J by 6 bases, with 4 bases of the junction left unmatched. CDR3 residues: CASSLVLAGINEQFF. The DNA for the CDR3 is TGTGCCAGCAGCTTAGTCCTAGCGGGGATCAATGAGCAGTTCTTC.

The chain has TRBV7-9 and TRBJ2-7, with D possibly matching TRBD1 (5 bases). V lost 2 bases and J lost 2, with 7 bases in between. Germline V gene sequence: CDR1 SEHNR, CDR2 FQNEAQ (reference sequence). The CDR3 runs 13 residues. The DNA for the CDR3 is TGTGCCAGCAGCTTACAGGGCCCCTACGAGCAGTACTTC. It is translated as CASSLQGPYEQYF.

This chain links TRBV28 with TRBJ1-4, with TRBD1 as a possible D gene (5 bases). This CDR3 contains 13 residues. Germline V gene data show CDR1 as MDHEN and CDR2 as SYDVKM. V dropped 10 bases and J dropped 3 bases, with 12 bases sitting between them. The CDR3 bases are TGTGCCACTAGGGGCAGGTCTAATGAAAAACTGTTTTTT. Protein: CATRGRSNEKLFF.

The rearrangement links TRBV21-1 to TRBJ1-4. TRBV21-1 is a recognized pseudogene. The CDR3 sequence is 18 residues long. The CDR3 region is CASSNLSQLETTNEKLFF. The CDR3 bases are TGTGCCAGCAGCAATCTTAGCCAGCTAGAGACAACTAATGAAAAACTGTTTTTT.

The rearrangement joins TRBV5-5 to TRBJ2-5, with 15 bases identical to TRBD2. Germline trimming cut 3 bases from V and 5 bases from J; bases unmatched to any gene: 11. The CDR3 is 18 residues long. Germline CDR1 and CDR2: SGHKS and YYEKEE (reference sequence). The CDR3 DNA sequence: TGTGCCAGCAGCTCCATCGGACTAGCGGGGGGGCCGGGGGAGACCCAGTACTTC. As protein: CASSSIGLAGGPGETQYF.

This chain uses TRBV5-4 with TRBJ2-7; 8 nucleotides align to TRBD1. The CDR3 runs to 15 residues. J was trimmed by 6 bases and V by 3 bases; bases with no gene match: 11. The germline V gene encodes CDR1 SGHNT and CDR2 YYREEE (reference sequence). The CDR3 DNA follows: TGTGCCAGCAGCTGGCGACAGGGGAGTTCGGGCGAGCAGTACTTC. This translates into CASSWRQGSSGEQYF.

The V call is TRBV9, the J call TRBJ2-1; TRBD2 matches at 13 bases. This CDR3 is built from 16 residues. V dropped 4 bases and J dropped 7; count of bases not matched to a gene: 8. The germline V gene encodes CDR1 SGDLS and CDR2 YYNGEE. The CDR3 coding sequence is TGTGCCAGCAGCACTAGCGGGAGGGCGGGGTTGAATGAGCAGTTCTTC. Translated: CASSTSGRAGLNEQFF. The variable domain in full, completed from reference TRBV9 and TRBJ2-1, reads DSGVTQTPKHLITATGQRVTLRCSPRSGDLSVYWYQQSLDQGLQFLIQYYNGEERAKGNILERFSAQQFPDLHSELNLSSLELGDSALYFCASSTSGRAGLNEQFFGPGTRLTVL.

The genes are TRBV28 and TRBJ2-3; 7 bases map to TRBD2. CDR1 and CDR2 from the germline V gene are MDHEN and SYDVKM. V lost 6 bases, J lost 6 bases, and 18 bases stayed unmatched. The CDR3 totals 17 residues. Written as DNA, the CDR3 is TGTGCCAGCAGATCCCTTGCGGGACTAAAAAATCCGGATACGCAGTATTTT. Residues: CASRSLAGLKNPDTQYF. The full variable domain, its missing parts supplied by reference TRBV28 and TRBJ2-3, is DVKVTQSSRYLVKRTGEKVFLECVQDMDHENMFWYRQDPGLGLRLIYFSYDVKMKEKGDIPEGYSVSREKKERFSLILESASTNQTSMYLCASRSLAGLKNPDTQYFGPGTRLTVL.

J is TRBJ1-1 and V is TRBV27; TRBD1 matches at 7 bases. V lost 4 bases to trimming and J lost 1 base; unmatched junction nucleotides: 3. Germline values: CDR1 MNHEY, CDR2 SMNVEV (reference sequence). The CDR3 is 14 residues long. The CDR3: CASSWTGTNTEAFF. CDR3 coding DNA: TGTGCCAGCAGTTGGACAGGTACGAACACTGAAGCTTTCTTT.

The chain combines TRBV19 with TRBJ2-7, with 9 bases that match TRBD2. V gave up 4 bases and J gave up 1 base; unmatched junction bases: 5. The CDR3 is 15 residues long. Germline assignment: CDR1 LNHDA and CDR2 SQIVND (reference sequence). The CDR3 nucleotides read TGTGCCAGTAGTAAGAGGCGGGAGGGGTCCTACGAGCAGTACTTC. Amino acids: CASSKRREGSYEQYF.

The chain has TRBV27 and TRBJ2-7, with 7 bases identical to TRBD2. The germline CDR1 and CDR2 sequences are MNHEY and SMNVEV (reference sequence). Trimming cost V 10 bases and J 3 bases; bases outside gene matches: 3. This CDR3 has 11 residues. CDR3 nucleotides: TGTGCCACCCGGGACTACTACGAGCAGTACTTC. Its protein product is CATRDYYEQYF.

This chain uses TRBV6-6 with TRBJ2-1; D may be TRBD2 (6 bases). CDR1 and CDR2 from the germline V gene are MNHNY and SVGAGI (reference sequence). V was pared by 2 bases and J by 5 bases, with 16 bases between. The CDR3 spans 16 residues. The CDR3 DNA is TGTGCCAGCAGTTACGATCCGGGAGTAAGGAACAATGAGCAGTTCTTC. It codes for CASSYDPGVRNNEQFF.

The rearrangement uses TRBV19 and TRBJ1-5, with 8 bases fitting TRBD1. The CDR3 extends over 15 amino acids. In germline, CDR1 is LNHDA, CDR2 SQIVND (reference sequence). Trimming cost V 5 bases and J 6 bases; bases outside gene matches: 9. The CDR3 DNA follows: TGTGCCAGTAGTCTAAAGGACAGGGCGGGTCAGCCCCAGCATTTT. Translating it yields CASSLKDRAGQPQHF.